This record concerns one TCR beta chain sequence. Each CDR3 protein is one row after TCRdb ran MiXCR on the PCR reads. This table holds around 94,000 distinct CDR3 sequences, about half found once. The data were obtained in a study of CDR3 diversity in severe acne. CDR3 length: 14 amino acids. CDR1 and CDR2 from the germline V gene are PRHDT and FYEKMQ (reference sequence). V was pared by 5 bases and J by 0 bases, with 9 bases between. The sequenced material came from blood. The source is a male donor with acne. The V call is TRBV13, the J call TRBJ2-3; a weak D match, TRBD1 (6 bases). The DNA of the CDR3 is TGTGCCAGCAGCCGGACAGAAAGCACAGATACGCAGTATTTT. It translates to CASSRTESTDTQYF.